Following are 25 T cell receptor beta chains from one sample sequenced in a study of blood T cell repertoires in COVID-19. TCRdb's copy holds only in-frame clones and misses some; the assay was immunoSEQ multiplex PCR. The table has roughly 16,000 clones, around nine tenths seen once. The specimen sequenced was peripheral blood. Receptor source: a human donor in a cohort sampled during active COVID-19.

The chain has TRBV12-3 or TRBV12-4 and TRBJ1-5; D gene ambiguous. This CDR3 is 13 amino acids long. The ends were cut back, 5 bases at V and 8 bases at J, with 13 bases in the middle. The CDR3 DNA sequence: TGTGCCAGCAGTCTCGGCCTAGAGAAGCCCCAGCATTTT. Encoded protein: CASSLGLEKPQHF.

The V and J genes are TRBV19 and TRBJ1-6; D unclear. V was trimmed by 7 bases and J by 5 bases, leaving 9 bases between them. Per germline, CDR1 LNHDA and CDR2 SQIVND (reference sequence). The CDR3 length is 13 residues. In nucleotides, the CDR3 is TGTGCCAGTAATTACAGAAATAATTCACCCCTCCACTTT. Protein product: CASNYRNNSPLHF.

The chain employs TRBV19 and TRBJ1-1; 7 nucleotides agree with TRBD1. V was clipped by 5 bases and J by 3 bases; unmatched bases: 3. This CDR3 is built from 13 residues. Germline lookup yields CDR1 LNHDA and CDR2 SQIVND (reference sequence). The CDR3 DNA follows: TGTGCCAGTAGTTACCAGGGGGACACTGAAGCTTTCTTT. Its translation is CASSYQGDTEAFF.

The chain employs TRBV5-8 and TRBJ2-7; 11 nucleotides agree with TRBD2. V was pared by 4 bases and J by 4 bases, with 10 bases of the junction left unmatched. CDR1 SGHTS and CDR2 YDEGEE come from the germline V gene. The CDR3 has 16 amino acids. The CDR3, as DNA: TGTGCCAGCAGCGCCCGTCTAGCGGGGGGAAGTTACGAGCAGTACTTC. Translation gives CASSARLAGGSYEQYF.

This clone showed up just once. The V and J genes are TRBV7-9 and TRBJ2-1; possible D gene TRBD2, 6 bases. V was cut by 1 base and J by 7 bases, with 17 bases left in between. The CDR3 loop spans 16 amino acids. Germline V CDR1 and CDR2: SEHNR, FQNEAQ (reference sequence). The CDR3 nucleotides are TGTGCCAGCAGCTTAGAAGGGACTGCCGAGTATAATGAGCAGTTCTTC. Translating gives CASSLEGTAEYNEQFF.

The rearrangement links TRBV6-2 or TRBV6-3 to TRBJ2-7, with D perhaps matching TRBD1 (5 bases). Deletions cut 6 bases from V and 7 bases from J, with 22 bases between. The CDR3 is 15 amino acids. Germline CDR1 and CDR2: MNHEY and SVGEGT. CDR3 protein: CASSLSPDKPGEQYF. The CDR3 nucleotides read TGTGCCAGCAGCCTAAGCCCCGATAAGCCAGGGGAGCAGTACTTC.

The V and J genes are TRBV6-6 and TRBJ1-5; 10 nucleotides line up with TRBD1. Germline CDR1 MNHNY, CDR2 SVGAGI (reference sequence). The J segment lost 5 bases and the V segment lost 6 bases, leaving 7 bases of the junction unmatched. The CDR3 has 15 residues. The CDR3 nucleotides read TGTGCCAGCAGATTCACCGGGACAGGGGATCAGCCCCAGCATTTT. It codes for CASRFTGTGDQPQHF.

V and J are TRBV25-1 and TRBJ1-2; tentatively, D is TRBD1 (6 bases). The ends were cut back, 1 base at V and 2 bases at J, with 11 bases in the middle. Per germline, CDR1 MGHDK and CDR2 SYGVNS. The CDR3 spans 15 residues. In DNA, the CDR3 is TGTGCCAGCAGTGAATTTGGGGGCCTGAACTATGGCTACACCTTC. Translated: CASSEFGGLNYGYTF.

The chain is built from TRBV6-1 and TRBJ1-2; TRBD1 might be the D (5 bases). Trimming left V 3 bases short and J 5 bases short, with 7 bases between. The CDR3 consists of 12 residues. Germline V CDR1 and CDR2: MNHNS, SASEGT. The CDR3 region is CASSEGGYGYTF. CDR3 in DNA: TGTGCCAGCAGTGAGGGGGGATATGGCTACACCTTC.

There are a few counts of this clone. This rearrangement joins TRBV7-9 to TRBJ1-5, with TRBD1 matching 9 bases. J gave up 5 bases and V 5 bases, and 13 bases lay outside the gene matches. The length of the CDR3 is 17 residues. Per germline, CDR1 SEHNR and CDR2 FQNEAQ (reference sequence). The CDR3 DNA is TGTGCCAGCAGCCTTCAGGGGGGGACAGGGCAAGATCAGCCCCAGCATTTT. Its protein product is CASSLQGGTGQDQPQHF. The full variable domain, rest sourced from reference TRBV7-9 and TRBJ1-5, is DTGVSQNPRHKITKRGQNVTFRCDPISEHNRLYWYRQTLGQGPEFLTYFQNEAQLEKSRLLSDRFSAERPKGSFSTLEIQRTEQGDSAMYLCASSLQGGTGQDQPQHFGDGTRLSIL.

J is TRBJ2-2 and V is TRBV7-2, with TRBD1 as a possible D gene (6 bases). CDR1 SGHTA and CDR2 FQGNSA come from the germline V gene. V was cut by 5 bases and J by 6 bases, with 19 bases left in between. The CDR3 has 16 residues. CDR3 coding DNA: TGTGCCAGCAGCCCCTACAGGGTTGGTAGGTCCGGGGAGCTGTTTTTT. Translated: CASSPYRVGRSGELFF.

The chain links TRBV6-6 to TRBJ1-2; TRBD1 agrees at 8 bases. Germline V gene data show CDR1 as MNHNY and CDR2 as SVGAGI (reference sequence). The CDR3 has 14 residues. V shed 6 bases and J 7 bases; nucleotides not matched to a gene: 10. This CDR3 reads CASRKQGEGGGYTF. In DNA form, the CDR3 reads TGTGCCAGCAGAAAACAGGGGGAAGGTGGTGGCTACACCTTC.

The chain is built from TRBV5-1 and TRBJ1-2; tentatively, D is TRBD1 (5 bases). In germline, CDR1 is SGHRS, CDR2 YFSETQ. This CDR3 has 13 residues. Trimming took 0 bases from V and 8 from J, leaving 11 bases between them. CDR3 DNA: TGCGCCAGCAGCTTGGGGGACTCTCTAGGCTACACCTTC. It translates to CASSLGDSLGYTF. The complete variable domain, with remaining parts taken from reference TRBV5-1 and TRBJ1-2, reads KAGVTQTPRYLIKTRGQQVTLSCSPISGHRSVSWYQQTPGQGLQFLFEYFSETQRNKGNFPGRFSGRQFSNSRSEMNVSTLELGDSALYLCASSLGDSLGYTFGSGTRLTVV.

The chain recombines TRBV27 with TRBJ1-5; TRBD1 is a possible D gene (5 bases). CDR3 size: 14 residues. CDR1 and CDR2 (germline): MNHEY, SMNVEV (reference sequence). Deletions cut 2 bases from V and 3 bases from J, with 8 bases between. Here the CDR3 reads CASSLRGLNQPQHF. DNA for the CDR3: TGTGCCAGCAGTTTAAGGGGCCTCAATCAGCCCCAGCATTTT.

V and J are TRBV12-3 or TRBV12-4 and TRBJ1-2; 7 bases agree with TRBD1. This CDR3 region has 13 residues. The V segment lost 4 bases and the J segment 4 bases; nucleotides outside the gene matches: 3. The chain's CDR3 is CASSYRQGYGYTF. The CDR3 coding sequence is TGTGCCAGCAGTTATCGACAGGGCTATGGCTACACCTTC.

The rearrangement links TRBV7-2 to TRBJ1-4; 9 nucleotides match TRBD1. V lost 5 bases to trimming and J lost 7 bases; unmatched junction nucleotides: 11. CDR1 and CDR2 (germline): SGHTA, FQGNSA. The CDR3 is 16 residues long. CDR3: CASSLGWGQGGEKLFF. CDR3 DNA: TGTGCCAGCAGCCTAGGGTGGGGACAGGGTGGTGAAAAACTGTTTTTT.

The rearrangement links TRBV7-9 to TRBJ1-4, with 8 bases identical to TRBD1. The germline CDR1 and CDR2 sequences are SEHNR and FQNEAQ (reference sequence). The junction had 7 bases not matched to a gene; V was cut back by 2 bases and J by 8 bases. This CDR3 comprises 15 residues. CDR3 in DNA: TGTGCCAGCAGCTTATCCAGGGGGCCGGGGGAAAAACTGTTTTTT. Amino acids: CASSLSRGPGEKLFF. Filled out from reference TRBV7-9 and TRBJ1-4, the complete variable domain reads DTGVSQNPRHKITKRGQNVTFRCDPISEHNRLYWYRQTLGQGPEFLTYFQNEAQLEKSRLLSDRFSAERPKGSFSTLEIQRTEQGDSAMYLCASSLSRGPGEKLFFGSGTQLSVL.

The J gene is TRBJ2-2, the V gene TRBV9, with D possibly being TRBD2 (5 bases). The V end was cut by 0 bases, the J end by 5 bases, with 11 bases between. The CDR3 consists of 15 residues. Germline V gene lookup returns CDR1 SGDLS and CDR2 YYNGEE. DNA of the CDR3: TGTGCCAGCAGCGTAGCTCCGGGATGGACCGGGGAGCTGTTTTTT. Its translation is CASSVAPGWTGELFF.

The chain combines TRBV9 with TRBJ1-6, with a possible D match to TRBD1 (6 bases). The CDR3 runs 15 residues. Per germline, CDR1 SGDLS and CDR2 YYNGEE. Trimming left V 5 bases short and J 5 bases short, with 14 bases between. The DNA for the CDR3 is TGTGCCAGCAGTGCCAGTACAGGGCATAATTCACCCCTCCACTTT. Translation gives CASSASTGHNSPLHF.

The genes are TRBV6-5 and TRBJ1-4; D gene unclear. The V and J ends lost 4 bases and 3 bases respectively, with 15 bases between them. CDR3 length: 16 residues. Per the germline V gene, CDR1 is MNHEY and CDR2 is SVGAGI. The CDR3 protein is CASSSTHEEANEKLFF. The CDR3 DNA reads TGTGCCAGCAGTTCGACCCACGAGGAGGCTAATGAAAAACTGTTTTTT.

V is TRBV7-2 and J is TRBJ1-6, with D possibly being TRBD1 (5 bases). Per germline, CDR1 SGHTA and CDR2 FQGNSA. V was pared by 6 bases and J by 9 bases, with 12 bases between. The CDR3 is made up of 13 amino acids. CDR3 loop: CASRGMGLSPLHF. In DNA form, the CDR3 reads TGTGCCAGCAGAGGGATGGGACTTTCACCCCTCCACTTT. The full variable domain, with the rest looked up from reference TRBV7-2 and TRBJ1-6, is GAGVSQSPSNKVTEKGKDVELRCDPISGHTALYWYRQSLGQGLEFLIYFQGNSAPDKSGLPSDRFSAERTGGSVSTLTIQRTQQEDSAVYLCASRGMGLSPLHFGNGTRLTVT.

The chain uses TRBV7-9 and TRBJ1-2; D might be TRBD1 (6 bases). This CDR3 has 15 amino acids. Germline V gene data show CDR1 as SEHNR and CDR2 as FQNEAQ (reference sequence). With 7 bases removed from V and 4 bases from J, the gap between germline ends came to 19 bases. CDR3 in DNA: TGTGCCAGCACCTCATGGGGGCAGGGACCCTATGGCTACACCTTC. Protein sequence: CASTSWGQGPYGYTF.

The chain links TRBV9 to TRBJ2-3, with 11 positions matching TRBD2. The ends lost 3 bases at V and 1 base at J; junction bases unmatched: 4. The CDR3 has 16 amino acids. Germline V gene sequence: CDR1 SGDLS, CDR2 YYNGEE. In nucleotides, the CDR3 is TGTGCCAGCAGCGCGCCACTAGCGGGGGGCACAGATACGCAGTATTTT. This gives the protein CASSAPLAGGTDTQYF.

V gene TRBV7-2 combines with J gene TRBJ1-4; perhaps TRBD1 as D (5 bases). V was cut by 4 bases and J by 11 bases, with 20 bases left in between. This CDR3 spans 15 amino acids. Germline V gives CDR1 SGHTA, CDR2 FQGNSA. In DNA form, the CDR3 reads TGTGCCAGCAGCTCCTCAGGGAGGATTAGTGGGAAACTGTTTTTT. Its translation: CASSSSGRISGKLFF.

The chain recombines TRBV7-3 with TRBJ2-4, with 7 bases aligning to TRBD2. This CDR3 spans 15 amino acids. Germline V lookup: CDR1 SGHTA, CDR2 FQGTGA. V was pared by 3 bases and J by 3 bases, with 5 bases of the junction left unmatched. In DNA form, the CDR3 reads TGTGCCAGCAGCTTGGGAGGGATGGGCAAAAACATTCAGTACTTC. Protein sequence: CASSLGGMGKNIQYF.